The rows below give T cell receptor beta chains drawn from one sample of a study of blood T cell repertoires in COVID-19. Clones were sequenced by immunoSEQ multiplex PCR, and TCRdb holds only the in-frame ones, with some missing. The table shows some 240,000 clones, with 84% occurring only once. Sequencing was performed on peripheral blood. The receptors were sampled from a woman aged 40-49 years who had recovered from COVID-19. Both conserved end residues are part of each CDR3. The D gene is left open where the match is weak. Size tells how often a clone was seen (once, few, many) or the class of an expanded clone, and some rows leave it out.

>once|TRBV11-2|TRBJ2-7|-
CASSPGKPYEQYF
TGTGCCAGCAGCCCCGGGAAACCCTACGAGCAGTACTTC
>-|TRBV9|TRBJ1-5|TRBD1
CASSRQGGDQPQHF
TGTGCCAGCAGTCGACAGGGCGGAGATCAGCCCCAGCATTTT
>-|TRBV7-3|TRBJ2-2|-
CASSPNGGFGTGELFF
TGTGCCAGCAGCCCGAACGGGGGATTCGGCACCGGGGAGCTGTTTTTT
>-|TRBV4-1|TRBJ1-1|TRBD1
CASSPQTGVNTEAFF
TGCGCCAGCAGCCCCCAGACAGGGGTAAACACTGAAGCTTTCTTT
>-|TRBV24-1|TRBJ1-2|-
CATSDNRDGNYGYTF
TGTGCCACCAGTGACAACAGGGACGGGAACTATGGCTACACCTTC
>few|TRBV15|TRBJ1-5|TRBD1
CATSRGAKGQGSQPQHF
TGTGCCACCAGCAGGGGGGCTAAAGGACAGGGAAGTCAGCCCCAGCATTTT
>-|TRBV18|TRBJ2-5|-
CASSPTSEGSGGTQYF
TGTGCCAGCTCACCAACTTCAGAAGGCTCAGGAGGGACCCAGTACTTC
>-|TRBV27|TRBJ2-1|TRBD2
CASSLLGLLESGVLYNEQFF
TGTGCCAGCAGTCTCCTTGGTTTGTTGGAAAGCGGGGTCCTGTACAATGAGCAGTTCTTC
>once|TRBV28|TRBJ1-1|-
CASSQGSASLTEAFF
TGTGCCAGCAGCCAGGGGAGCGCGTCCCTCACTGAAGCTTTCTTT
>-|TRBV14|TRBJ1-3|-
CASSQGHGFSGNTIYF
TGTGCCAGCAGCCAGGGGCATGGGTTCTCTGGAAACACCATATATTTT
>-|TRBV9|TRBJ1-2|TRBD1
CASSPMTGHYGYTF
TGTGCCAGCAGCCCTATGACAGGGCACTATGGCTACACCTTC
>once|TRBV5-4|TRBJ1-2|TRBD1
CASSWDRGSYGYTF
TGTGCCAGCAGCTGGGACAGGGGTTCTTATGGCTACACCTTC
>-|TRBV7-9|TRBJ1-4|-
CASSRIDRHGGKLFF
TGTGCCAGCAGTCGGATTGACAGGCACGGCGGAAAACTGTTTTTT
>-|TRBV7-6|TRBJ2-7|-
CASSLMVAASYEQYF
TGTGCCAGCAGCTTAATGGTGGCGGCTTCCTACGAGCAGTACTTC
>-|TRBV9|TRBJ1-2|-
CASSRGEGINYGYTF
TGTGCCAGCAGCCGGGGGGAGGGGATTAACTATGGCTACACCTTC
>-|TRBV7-8|TRBJ2-7|-
CASSLRFSYEQYF
TGTGCCAGCAGCTTGCGGTTTTCCTACGAGCAGTACTTC
>-|TRBV29-1|TRBJ2-5|TRBD2
CSVGAGKETQYF
TGCAGCGTTGGAGCGGGAAAAGAGACCCAGTACTTC
>-|TRBV5-1|TRBJ1-2|-
CASSLGAGPLRSGYTF
TGCGCCAGCAGCTTGGGAGCAGGGCCCCTACGGAGCGGCTACACCTTC
>-|TRBV18|TRBJ1-2|TRBD1
CASSPPGQGGFYTF
TGTGCCAGCTCACCACCGGGACAGGGGGGTTTCTACACCTTC
>-|TRBV10-3|TRBJ1-2|-
CAISLQGYGYTF
TGTGCCATCAGTTTACAGGGCTACGGCTACACCTTC
>-|TRBV2|TRBJ2-3|-
CASSVQGLDTQYF
TGTGCCAGCAGTGTGCAGGGGTTAGATACGCAGTATTTT
>-|TRBV18|TRBJ2-1|-
CASSPGLSNEQFF
TGTGCCAGCTCACCAGGGCTTAGCAATGAGCAGTTCTTC
>-|TRBV5-4|TRBJ2-7|TRBD1
CASSSANHRGRGTYEQYF
TGTGCCAGCAGCTCCGCTAACCACAGGGGAAGGGGCACCTACGAGCAGTACTTC
>-|TRBV6-5|TRBJ1-2|-
CASSYSSFGSYGYTF
TGTGCCAGCAGTTACTCTTCTTTCGGGTCCTATGGCTACACCTTC
>-|TRBV10-3|TRBJ1-5|TRBD1
CAIRDRVNQPQHF
TGTGCCATCAGGGACAGGGTAAATCAGCCCCAGCATTTT
>-|TRBV18|TRBJ2-5|TRBD1
CASSRDQGAGETQYF
TGTGCCAGCTCACGGGACCAGGGGGCCGGAGAGACCCAGTACTTC
>-|TRBV30|TRBJ1-3|-
CAWSSQGLVGNTIYF
TGTGCCTGGAGTTCTCAGGGGCTAGTAGGAAACACCATATATTTT
>-|TRBV2|TRBJ2-5|TRBD2
CASQRGDAFQETQYF
TGTGCCAGCCAGCGGGGGGACGCCTTCCAAGAGACCCAGTACTTC
>-|TRBV3-1/TRBV3-2|TRBJ1-1|-
CASSQEATNTEAFF
TGTGCCAGCAGCCAAGAGGCCACGAACACTGAAGCTTTCTTT
>-|TRBV15|TRBJ2-3|-
CATSGAGSAQDTQYF
TGTGCCACCAGCGGGGCCGGATCCGCCCAGGATACGCAGTATTTT
>-|TRBV7-2|TRBJ2-4|-
CASSLEYQGWAKNIQYF
TGTGCCAGCAGCCTCGAATACCAGGGGTGGGCCAAAAACATTCAGTACTTC
>-|TRBV2|TRBJ2-2|TRBD2
CASLGLAGTGELFF
TGTGCCAGCTTGGGACTAGCCGGCACCGGGGAGCTGTTTTTT